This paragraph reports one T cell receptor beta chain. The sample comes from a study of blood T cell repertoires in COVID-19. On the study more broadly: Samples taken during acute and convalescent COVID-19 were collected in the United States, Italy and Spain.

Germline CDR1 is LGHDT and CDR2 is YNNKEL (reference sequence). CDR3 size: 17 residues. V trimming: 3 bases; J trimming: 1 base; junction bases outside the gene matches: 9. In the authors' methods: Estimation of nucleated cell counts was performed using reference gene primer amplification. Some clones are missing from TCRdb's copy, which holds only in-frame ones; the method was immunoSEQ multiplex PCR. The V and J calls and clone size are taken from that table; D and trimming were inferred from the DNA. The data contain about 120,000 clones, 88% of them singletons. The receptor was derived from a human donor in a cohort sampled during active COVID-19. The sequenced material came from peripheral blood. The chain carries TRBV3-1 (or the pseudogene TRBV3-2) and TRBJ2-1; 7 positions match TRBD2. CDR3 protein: CASSQPPGGISYNEQFF. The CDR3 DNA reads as TGTGCCAGCAGCCAGCCCCCCGGGGGGATATCCTACAATGAGCAGTTCTTC.